This T cell receptor beta chain was obtained from a study of cytomegalovirus exposure and HLA in healthy donors. PCR amplification relied on 60 Vbeta primers (plus 13 Jbeta primers). TCRdb's table, derived via immunoSEQ multiplex PCR, lists solely in-frame clones and lacks some. Of more than 95,000 clones in the sample, 70% to 80% are singletons; the top ten hold around 4.5%. The V gene end was trimmed by 7 bases and the J gene end by 4 bases; junction bases not matched to a gene: 4. The CDR3 length is 14 residues. From germline, CDR1 is MNHEY and CDR2 SVGAGI. The chain has TRBV6-5 and TRBJ1-6; 7 bases fit TRBD1. The receptor's source is a man aged 25-45 years in good health and CMV-seropositive. The sequenced sample consisted of PBMCs. CDR3 sequence (DNA): TGTGCCAGCACTGAGGGACAGTATAATTCACCCCTCCACTTT. This encodes CASTEGQYNSPLHF.